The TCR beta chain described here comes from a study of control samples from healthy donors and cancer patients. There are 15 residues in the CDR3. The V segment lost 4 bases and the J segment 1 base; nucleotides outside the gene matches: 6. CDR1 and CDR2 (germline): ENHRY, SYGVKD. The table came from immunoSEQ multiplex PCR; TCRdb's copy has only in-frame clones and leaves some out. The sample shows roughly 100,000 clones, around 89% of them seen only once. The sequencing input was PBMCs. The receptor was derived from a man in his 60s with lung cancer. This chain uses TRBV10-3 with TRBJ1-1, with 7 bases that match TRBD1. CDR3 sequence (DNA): TGTGCCATCAGTGTGGCAGGGGGGACGAACACTGAAGCTTTCTTT. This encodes CAISVAGGTNTEAFF.